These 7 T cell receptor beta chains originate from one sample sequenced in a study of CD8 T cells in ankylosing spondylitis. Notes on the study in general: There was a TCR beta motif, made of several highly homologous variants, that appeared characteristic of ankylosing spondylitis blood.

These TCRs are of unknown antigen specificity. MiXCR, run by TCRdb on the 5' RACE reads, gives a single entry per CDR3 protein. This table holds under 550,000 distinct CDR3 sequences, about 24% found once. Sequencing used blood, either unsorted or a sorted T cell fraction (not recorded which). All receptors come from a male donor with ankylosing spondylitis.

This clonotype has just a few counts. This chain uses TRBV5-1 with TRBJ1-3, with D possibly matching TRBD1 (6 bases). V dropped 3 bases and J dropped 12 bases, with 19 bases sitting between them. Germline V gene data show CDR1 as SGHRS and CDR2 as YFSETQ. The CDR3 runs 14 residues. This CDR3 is CASSYSGTTGDIYF. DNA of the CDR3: TGCGCCAGCAGCTACTCCGGGACAACGGGCGACATATATTTT.

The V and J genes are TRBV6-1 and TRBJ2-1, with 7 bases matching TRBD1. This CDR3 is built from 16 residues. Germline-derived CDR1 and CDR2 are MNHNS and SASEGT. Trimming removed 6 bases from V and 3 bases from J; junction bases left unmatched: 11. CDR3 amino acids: CASRPTKGAVYNEQFF. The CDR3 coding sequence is TGTGCCAGCAGGCCGACTAAGGGGGCGGTCTACAATGAGCAGTTCTTC.

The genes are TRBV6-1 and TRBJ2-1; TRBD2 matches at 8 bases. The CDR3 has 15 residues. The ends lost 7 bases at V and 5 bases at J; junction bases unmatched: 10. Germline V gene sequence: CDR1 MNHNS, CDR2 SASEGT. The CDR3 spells CASTSTAAGDNEQFF. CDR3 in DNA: TGTGCCAGCACCTCCACGGCAGCGGGAGACAATGAGCAGTTCTTC.

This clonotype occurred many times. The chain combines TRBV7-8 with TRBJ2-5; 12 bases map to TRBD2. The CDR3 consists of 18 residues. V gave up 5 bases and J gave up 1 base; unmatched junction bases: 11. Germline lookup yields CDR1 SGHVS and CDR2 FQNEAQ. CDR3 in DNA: TGTGCCAGCAGCCGACTAGCGGGAGAATTCGGCCCCCAAGAGACCCAGTACTTC. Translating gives CASSRLAGEFGPQETQYF. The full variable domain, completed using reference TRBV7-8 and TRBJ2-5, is GAGVSQSPRYKVAKRGQDVALRCDPISGHVSLFWYQQALGQGPEFLTYFQNEAQLDKSGLPSDRFFAERPEGSVSTLKIQRTQQEDSAVYLCASSRLAGEFGPQETQYFGPGTRLLVL.

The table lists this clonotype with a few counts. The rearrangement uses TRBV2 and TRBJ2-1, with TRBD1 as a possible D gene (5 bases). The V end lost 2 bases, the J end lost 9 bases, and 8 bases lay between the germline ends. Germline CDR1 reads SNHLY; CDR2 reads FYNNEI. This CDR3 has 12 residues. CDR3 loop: CASSENRGEQFF. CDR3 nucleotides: TGTGCCAGCAGTGAAAATAGGGGTGAGCAGTTCTTC.

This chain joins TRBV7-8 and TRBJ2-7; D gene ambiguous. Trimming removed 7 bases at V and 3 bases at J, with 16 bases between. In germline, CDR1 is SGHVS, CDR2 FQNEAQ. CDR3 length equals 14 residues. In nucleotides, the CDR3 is TGTGCCAGCACCGCAGAAAGGTGGGGCTACGAGCAGTACTTC. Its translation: CASTAERWGYEQYF.

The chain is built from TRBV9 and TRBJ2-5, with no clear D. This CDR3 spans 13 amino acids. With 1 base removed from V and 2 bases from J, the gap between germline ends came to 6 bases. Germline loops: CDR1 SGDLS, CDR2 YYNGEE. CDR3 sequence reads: CASSVSVQETQYF. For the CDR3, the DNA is TGTGCCAGCAGCGTATCTGTACAAGAGACCCAGTACTTC.